This is a list of T cell receptor beta chains from one sample in a study of CD8 T cells in Susac syndrome. TCRdb passed the immunoSEQ multiplex PCR reads through MiXCR, listing each CDR3 protein once. The sample has 150,000 to 200,000 distinct CDR3 sequences, 90% to 95% seen once. What was sequenced was CD4+ T cells from PBMCs. These receptors were collected from a human donor with Susac syndrome. Both conserved end residues are trimmed from each CDR3. The order of the fields is J gene, V gene, clone size, CDR3 protein. Clone size is stated in some rows and not others, as once, few, many or a class when expanded.

j_call: TRBJ2-1; v_call: TRBV20-1; clone_size: once; cdr3_aa: SARKSGVEQF
j_call: TRBJ1-6; v_call: TRBV2; clone_size: .; cdr3_aa: ASNEGSPNSPLH
j_call: TRBJ2-6; v_call: TRBV5-1; clone_size: .; cdr3_aa: ASSVLGADSGANVLT
j_call: TRBJ2-3; v_call: TRBV11-2; clone_size: .; cdr3_aa: ASSRDTISDTQY
j_call: TRBJ2-1; v_call: TRBV7-3; clone_size: once; cdr3_aa: ASSWVGLAGAPNEQF
j_call: TRBJ1-1; v_call: TRBV20-1; clone_size: .; cdr3_aa: SASSVRGTEAF
j_call: TRBJ2-5; v_call: TRBV7-8; clone_size: once; cdr3_aa: ASSLVRDDMAQY
j_call: TRBJ2-7; v_call: TRBV30; clone_size: few; cdr3_aa: AWTRQGTDEQY
j_call: TRBJ2-1; v_call: TRBV5-1; clone_size: .; cdr3_aa: ASSLEGQGSVDEQF
j_call: TRBJ1-5; v_call: TRBV19; clone_size: .; cdr3_aa: ASSIWGDGNQPQH
j_call: TRBJ2-7; v_call: TRBV28; clone_size: .; cdr3_aa: ASTDTGTHEQY
j_call: TRBJ2-1; v_call: TRBV29-1; clone_size: .; cdr3_aa: SVEASGIGNEQF
j_call: TRBJ2-1; v_call: TRBV12-3/TRBV12-4; clone_size: .; cdr3_aa: ASGLAGSFNEQF
j_call: TRBJ2-7; v_call: TRBV4-1; clone_size: once; cdr3_aa: ASSQTSGEFYEQY
j_call: TRBJ2-5; v_call: TRBV11-1; clone_size: few; cdr3_aa: ASSLTSKNTQY
j_call: TRBJ2-1; v_call: TRBV6-5; clone_size: .; cdr3_aa: ASSYRTGGYNEQF
j_call: TRBJ1-3; v_call: TRBV18; clone_size: once; cdr3_aa: ASSTGTYTGNTIY
j_call: TRBJ1-2; v_call: TRBV4-1; clone_size: .; cdr3_aa: ASSQEKRGRNYGYT
j_call: TRBJ2-1; v_call: TRBV3-1; clone_size: .; cdr3_aa: ASSASGGARVKNEQF
j_call: TRBJ2-2; v_call: TRBV28; clone_size: .; cdr3_aa: ASFAGVGTGELF
j_call: TRBJ1-1; v_call: TRBV20-1; clone_size: once; cdr3_aa: SAGTGANLNTEAF
j_call: TRBJ2-1; v_call: TRBV6-2/TRBV6-3; clone_size: .; cdr3_aa: ASSYWGGARNNEQF
j_call: TRBJ2-1; v_call: TRBV27; clone_size: .; cdr3_aa: ASSFSGLAGGNDEQF
j_call: TRBJ1-6; v_call: TRBV7-9; clone_size: .; cdr3_aa: ASSSEGAYNSPLH
j_call: TRBJ1-1; v_call: TRBV19; clone_size: .; cdr3_aa: ASSIGTEAEAF
j_call: TRBJ2-1; v_call: TRBV6-5; clone_size: .; cdr3_aa: ASSRGPSHNEQF
j_call: TRBJ2-7; v_call: TRBV2; clone_size: .; cdr3_aa: ASRTSGTYEQY